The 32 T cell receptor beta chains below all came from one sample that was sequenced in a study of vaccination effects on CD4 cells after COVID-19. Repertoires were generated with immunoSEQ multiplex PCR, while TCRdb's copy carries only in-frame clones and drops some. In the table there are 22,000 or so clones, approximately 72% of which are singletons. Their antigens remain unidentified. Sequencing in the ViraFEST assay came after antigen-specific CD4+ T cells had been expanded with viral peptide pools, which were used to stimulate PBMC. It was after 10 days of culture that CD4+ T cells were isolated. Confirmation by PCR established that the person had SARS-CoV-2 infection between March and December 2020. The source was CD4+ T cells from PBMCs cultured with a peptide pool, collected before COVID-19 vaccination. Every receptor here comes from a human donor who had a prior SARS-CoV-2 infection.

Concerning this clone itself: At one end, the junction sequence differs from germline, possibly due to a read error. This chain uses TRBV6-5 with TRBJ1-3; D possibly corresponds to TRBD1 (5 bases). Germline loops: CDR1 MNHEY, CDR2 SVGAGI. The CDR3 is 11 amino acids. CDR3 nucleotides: TGTGCCAGCAGCCGCTGGGGGATCACATCCTGG. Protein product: CASSRWGITSW.

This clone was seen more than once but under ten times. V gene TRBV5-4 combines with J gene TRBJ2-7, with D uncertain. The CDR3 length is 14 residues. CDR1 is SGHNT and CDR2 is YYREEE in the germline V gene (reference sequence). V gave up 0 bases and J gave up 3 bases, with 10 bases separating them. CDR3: CASSLDPSGYEQYF. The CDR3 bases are TGTGCCAGCAGCTTGGATCCTAGTGGCTACGAGCAGTACTTC.

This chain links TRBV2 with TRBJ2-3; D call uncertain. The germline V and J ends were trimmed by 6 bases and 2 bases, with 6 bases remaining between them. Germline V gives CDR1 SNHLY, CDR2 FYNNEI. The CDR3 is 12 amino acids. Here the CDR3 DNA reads TGTGCCAGCAGGCCTCTCACAGATACGCAGTATTTT. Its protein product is CASRPLTDTQYF.

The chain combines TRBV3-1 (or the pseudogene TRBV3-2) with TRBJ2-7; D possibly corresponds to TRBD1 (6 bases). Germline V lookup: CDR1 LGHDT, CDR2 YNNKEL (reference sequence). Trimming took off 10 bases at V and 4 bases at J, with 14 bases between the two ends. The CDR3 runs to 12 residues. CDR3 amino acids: CATQGNGYEQYF. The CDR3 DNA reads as TGTGCCACCCAGGGGAACGGGTACGAGCAGTACTTC.

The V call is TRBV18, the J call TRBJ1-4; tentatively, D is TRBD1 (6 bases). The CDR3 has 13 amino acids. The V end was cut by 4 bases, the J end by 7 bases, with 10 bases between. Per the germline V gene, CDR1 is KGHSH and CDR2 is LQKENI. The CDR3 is CASSRGGSEKLFF. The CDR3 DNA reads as TGTGCCAGCTCACGAGGGGGGAGTGAAAAACTGTTTTTT.

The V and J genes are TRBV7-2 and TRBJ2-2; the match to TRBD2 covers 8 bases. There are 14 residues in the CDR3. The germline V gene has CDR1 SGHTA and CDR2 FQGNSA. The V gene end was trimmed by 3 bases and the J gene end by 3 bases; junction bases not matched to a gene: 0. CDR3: CASSFSGDTGELFF. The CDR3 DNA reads TGTGCCAGCAGCTTTAGCGGGGACACCGGGGAGCTGTTTTTT.

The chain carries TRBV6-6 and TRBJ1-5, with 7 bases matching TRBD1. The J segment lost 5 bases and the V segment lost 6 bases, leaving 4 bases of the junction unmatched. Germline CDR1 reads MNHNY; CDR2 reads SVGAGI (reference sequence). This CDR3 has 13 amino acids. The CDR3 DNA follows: TGTGCCAGCAGCTCCAGGGGGTATCAGCCCCAGCATTTT. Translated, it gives CASSSRGYQPQHF.

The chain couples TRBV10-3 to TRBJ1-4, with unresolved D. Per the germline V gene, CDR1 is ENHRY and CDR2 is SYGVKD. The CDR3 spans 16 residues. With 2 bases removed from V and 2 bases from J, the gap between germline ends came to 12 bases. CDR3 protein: CAISETRSATNEKLFF. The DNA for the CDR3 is TGTGCCATCAGTGAGACACGTTCGGCTACTAATGAAAAACTGTTTTTT.

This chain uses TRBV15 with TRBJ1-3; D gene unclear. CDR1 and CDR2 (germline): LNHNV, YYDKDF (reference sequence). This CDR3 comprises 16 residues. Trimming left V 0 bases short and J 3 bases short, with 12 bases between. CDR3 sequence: CATSRDVGFFGNTIYF. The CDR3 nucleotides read TGTGCCACCAGCAGAGATGTAGGGTTTTTTGGAAACACCATATATTTT.

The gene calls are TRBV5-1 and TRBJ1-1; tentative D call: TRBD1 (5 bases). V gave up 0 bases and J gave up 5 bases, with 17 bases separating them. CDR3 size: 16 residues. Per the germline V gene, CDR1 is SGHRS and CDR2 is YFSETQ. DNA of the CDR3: TGCGCCAGCAGCTTGGCCCCTGGGGGGGGAGGTACTGAAGCTTTCTTT. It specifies CASSLAPGGGGTEAFF.

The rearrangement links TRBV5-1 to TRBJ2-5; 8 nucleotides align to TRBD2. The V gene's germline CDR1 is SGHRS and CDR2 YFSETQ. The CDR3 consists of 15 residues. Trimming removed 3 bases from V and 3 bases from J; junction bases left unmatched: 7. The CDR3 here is CASSYSGDKEETQYF. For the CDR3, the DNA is TGCGCCAGCAGCTATAGCGGGGATAAGGAAGAGACCCAGTACTTC.

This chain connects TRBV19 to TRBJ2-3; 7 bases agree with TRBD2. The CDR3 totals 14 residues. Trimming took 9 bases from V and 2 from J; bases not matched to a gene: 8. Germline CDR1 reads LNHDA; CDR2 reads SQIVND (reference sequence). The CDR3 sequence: CASQPGLLTDTQYF. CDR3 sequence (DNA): TGTGCCAGCCAACCGGGACTACTCACAGATACGCAGTATTTT.

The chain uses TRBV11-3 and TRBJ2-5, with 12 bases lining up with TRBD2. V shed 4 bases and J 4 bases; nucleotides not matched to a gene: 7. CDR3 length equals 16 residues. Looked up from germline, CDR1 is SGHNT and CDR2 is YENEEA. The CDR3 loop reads CASSYGLAGQAETQYF. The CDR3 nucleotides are TGTGCCAGCAGCTATGGACTAGCGGGACAGGCAGAGACCCAGTACTTC.

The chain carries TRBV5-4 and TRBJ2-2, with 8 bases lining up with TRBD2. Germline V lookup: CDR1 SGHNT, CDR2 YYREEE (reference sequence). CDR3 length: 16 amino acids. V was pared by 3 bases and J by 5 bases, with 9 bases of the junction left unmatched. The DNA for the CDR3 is TGTGCCAGCAGCTCGGGGACTAGTCGTCCAACCGGGGAGCTGTTTTTT. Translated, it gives CASSSGTSRPTGELFF.

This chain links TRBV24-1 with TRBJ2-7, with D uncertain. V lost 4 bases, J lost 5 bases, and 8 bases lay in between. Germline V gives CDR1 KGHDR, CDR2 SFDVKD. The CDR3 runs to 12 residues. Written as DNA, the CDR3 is TGTGCCACCAGTGAGGGCAGTAACGAGCAGTACTTC. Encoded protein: CATSEGSNEQYF.

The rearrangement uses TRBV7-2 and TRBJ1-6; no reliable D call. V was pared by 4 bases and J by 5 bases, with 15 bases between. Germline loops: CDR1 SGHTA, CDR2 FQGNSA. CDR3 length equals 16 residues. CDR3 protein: CASSSRSRPNNSPLHF. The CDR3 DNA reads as TGTGCCAGCAGCTCAAGATCCAGGCCTAATAATTCACCCCTCCACTTT.

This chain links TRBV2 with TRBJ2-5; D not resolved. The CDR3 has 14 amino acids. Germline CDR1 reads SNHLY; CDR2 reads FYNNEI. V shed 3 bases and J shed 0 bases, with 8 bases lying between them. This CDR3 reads CASSDAFYQETQYF. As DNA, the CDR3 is TGTGCCAGCAGTGACGCATTCTACCAAGAGACCCAGTACTTC.

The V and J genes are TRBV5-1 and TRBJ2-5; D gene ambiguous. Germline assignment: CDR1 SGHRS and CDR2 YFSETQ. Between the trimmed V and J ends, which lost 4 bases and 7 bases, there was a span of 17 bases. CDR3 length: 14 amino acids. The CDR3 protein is CASSPRPWKGTQYF. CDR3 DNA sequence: TGCGCCAGCAGCCCCCGCCCGTGGAAGGGGACCCAGTACTTC.

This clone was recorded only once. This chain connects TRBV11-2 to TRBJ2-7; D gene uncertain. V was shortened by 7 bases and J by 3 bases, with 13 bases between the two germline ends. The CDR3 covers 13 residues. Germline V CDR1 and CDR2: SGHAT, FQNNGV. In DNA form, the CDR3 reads TGTGCCAGCACATACGGCACAGTCTACGAGCAGTACTTC. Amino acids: CASTYGTVYEQYF.

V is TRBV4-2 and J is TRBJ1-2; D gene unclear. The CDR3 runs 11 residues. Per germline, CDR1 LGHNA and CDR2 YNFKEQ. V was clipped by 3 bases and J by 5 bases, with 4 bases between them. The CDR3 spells CASSQSYGYTF. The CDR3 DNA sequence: TGTGCCAGCAGCCAGTCATATGGCTACACCTTC.

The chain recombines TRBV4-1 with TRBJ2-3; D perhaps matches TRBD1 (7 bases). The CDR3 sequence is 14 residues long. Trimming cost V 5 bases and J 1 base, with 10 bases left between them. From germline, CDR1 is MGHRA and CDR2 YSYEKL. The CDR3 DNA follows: TGCGCCAGCAGCGACAGGGAGGGCACAGATACGCAGTATTTT. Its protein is CASSDREGTDTQYF.

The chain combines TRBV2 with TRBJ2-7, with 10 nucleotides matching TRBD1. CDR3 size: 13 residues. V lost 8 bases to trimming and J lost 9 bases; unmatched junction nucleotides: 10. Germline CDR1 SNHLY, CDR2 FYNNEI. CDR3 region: CASARTGGPRQYF. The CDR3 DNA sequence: TGTGCCAGCGCCCGGACAGGGGGGCCGAGGCAGTACTTC.

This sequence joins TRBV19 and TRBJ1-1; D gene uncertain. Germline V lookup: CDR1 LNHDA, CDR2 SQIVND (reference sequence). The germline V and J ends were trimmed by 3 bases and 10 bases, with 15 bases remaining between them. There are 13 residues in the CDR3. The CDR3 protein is CASSISQTRGAFF. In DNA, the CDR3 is TGTGCCAGTAGTATTTCACAAACACGAGGAGCTTTCTTT.

The CDR3 nucleotides read TGTGCCAGCAGCTTAACCTGGACTAGCGATGAAGAGCAGTTCTTC. This sequence encodes CASSLTWTSDEEQFF. V is TRBV7-8 and J is TRBJ2-1; 9 positions agree with TRBD2. Germline CDR1 and CDR2: SGHVS and FQNEAQ. This CDR3 contains 15 residues. Trimming took 2 bases from V and 10 from J; bases not matched to a gene: 9. Supplemented by reference TRBV7-8 and TRBJ2-1, the full variable domain reads GAGVSQSPRYKVAKRGQDVALRCDPISGHVSLFWYQQALGQGPEFLTYFQNEAQLDKSGLPSDRFFAERPEGSVSTLKIQRTQQEDSAVYLCASSLTWTSDEEQFFGPGTRLTVL.

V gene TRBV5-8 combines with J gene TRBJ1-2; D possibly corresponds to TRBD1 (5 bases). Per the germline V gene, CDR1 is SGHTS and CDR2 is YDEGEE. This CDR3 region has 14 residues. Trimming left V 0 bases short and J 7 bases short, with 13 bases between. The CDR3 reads CASSLGAGIGGYTF. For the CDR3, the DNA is TGTGCCAGCAGCTTGGGGGCAGGGATCGGTGGCTACACCTTC. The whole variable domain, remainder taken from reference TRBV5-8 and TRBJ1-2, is EAGVTQSPTHLIKTRGQQATLRCSPISGHTSVYWYQQALGLGLQFLLWYDEGEERNRGNFPPRFSGRQFPNYSSELNVNALELEDSALYLCASSLGAGIGGYTFGSGTRLTVV.

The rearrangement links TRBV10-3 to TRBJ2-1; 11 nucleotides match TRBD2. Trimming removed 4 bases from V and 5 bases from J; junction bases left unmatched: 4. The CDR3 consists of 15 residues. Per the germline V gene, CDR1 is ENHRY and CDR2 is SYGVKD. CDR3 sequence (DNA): TGTGCCATCAGTGGAACTAGCGGGGGCAACAATGAGCAGTTCTTC. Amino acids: CAISGTSGGNNEQFF.

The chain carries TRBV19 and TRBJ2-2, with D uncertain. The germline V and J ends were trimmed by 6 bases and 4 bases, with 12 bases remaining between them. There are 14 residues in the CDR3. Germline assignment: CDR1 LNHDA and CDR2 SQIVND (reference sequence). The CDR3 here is CASSSAVPTGELFF. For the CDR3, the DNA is TGTGCCAGTAGCTCGGCAGTCCCCACCGGGGAGCTGTTTTTT.

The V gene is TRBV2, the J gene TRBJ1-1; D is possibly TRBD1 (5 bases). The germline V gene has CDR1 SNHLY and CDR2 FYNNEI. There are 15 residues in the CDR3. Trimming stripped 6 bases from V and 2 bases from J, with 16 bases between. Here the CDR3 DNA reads TGTGCCAGCAGGTACGGTCGGGGGAGAAACACTGAAGCTTTCTTT. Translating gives CASRYGRGRNTEAFF.

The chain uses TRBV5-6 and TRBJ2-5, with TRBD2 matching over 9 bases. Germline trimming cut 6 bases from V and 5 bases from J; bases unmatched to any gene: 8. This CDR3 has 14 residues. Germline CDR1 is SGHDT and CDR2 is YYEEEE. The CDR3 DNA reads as TGTGCCAGCAATGAACCCAGCGGGGGGGAGACCCAGTACTTC. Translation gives CASNEPSGGETQYF.

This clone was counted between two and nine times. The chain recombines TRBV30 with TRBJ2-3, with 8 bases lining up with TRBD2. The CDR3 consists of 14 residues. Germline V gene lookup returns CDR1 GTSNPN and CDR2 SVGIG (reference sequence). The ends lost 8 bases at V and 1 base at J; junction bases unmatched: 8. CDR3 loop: CAGRSAGGTDTQYF. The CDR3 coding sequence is TGTGCCGGACGCTCAGCGGGGGGCACAGATACGCAGTATTTT.

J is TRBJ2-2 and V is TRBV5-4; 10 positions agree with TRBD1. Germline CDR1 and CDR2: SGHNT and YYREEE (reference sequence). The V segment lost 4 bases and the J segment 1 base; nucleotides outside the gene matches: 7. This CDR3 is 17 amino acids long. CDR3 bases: TGTGCCAGCAGCGGACCGGGACAGGGGTTGAACACCGGGGAGCTGTTTTTT. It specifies CASSGPGQGLNTGELFF. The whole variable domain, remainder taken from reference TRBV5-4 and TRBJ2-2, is ETGVTQSPTHLIKTRGQQVTLRCSSQSGHNTVSWYQQALGQGPQFIFQYYREEENGRGNFPPRFSGLQFPNYSSELNVNALELDDSALYLCASSGPGQGLNTGELFFGEGSRLTVL.

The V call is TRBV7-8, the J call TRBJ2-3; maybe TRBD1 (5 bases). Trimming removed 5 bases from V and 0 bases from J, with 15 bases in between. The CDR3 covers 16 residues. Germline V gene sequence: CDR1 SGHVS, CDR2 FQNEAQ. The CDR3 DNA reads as TGTGCCAGCAGCCCTGGGGCCCTAACTAGCACAGATACGCAGTATTTT. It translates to CASSPGALTSTDTQYF.